The clone carrying this T cell receptor beta chain appeared a few times. What it recognizes is unknown. The sample, roughly 9.5 milliliters of peripheral blood, was drawn from each donor. Next came a second PCR, run for about 6 to 11 cycles, which used a sample-barcoded 5' primer along with a J-beta primer mix. TCRdb passed the 5' RACE reads through MiXCR, listing each CDR3 protein once. This sample has around 1,800,000 distinct CDR3 sequences, with roughly two fifths found just once. CDR3 length: 14 amino acids. Trimming took 8 bases from V and 8 from J; bases not matched to a gene: 12. Germline lookup yields CDR1 SGHTA and CDR2 FQGTGA. This sample was taken from a study of blood T cells in healthy people across ages. General study points: PBMCs that were unsorted prevented a conclusive naive versus antigen-experienced comparison. Relative to aged donors, long-lived donors carried more naive CD4+ cells and displayed higher diversity.

The specimen sequenced was blood. The chain links TRBV7-3 to TRBJ1-2; 9 bases agree with TRBD1. This TCR was recovered from a human donor in good health. CDR3 region: CASAEKQGAGGYTF. The CDR3 nucleotides are TGTGCCAGCGCCGAGAAACAGGGGGCAGGCGGCTACACCTTC.